The rows below give T cell receptor beta chains drawn from one sample of a study of neoadjuvant anti-PD-1 for oral cavity cancer. The repertoire was sequenced with immunoSEQ multiplex PCR; TCRdb's copy has only in-frame clones and lacks some. The sample has some 15,000 clones; roughly 70% are singletons. Sequencing was performed on PBMCs, taken before nivolumab (anti-PD-1) treatment. The source of these receptors is a person aged 35 to 85 with oral cavity squamous cell carcinoma. CDR3s include the opening cysteine and the closing phenylalanine or tryptophan. A D gene is named only where the DNA matches it firmly. Only some rows state a clone size, as once, few, many or a class for expanded clones.

v_call,d_call,j_call,clone_size,cdr3_nt,cdr3_aa
TRBV27,-,TRBJ1-2,-,TGTGCCAGCAGTTCCCTTGGATTTAACTATGGCTACACCTTC,CASSSLGFNYGYTF
TRBV5-1,-,TRBJ2-7,-,TGCGCCAGCAGCTGGACGGTATTCTCCTACGAGCAGTACTTC,CASSWTVFSYEQYF
TRBV9,-,TRBJ2-1,-,TGTGCCAGCAGCGTAGAGAGTACACGGAGATACAATGAGCAGTTCTTC,CASSVESTRRYNEQFF
TRBV25-1,-,TRBJ2-3,-,TGTGCCAGCAGTGAATCATTTAAAACGCAGTATTTT,CASSESFKTQYF
TRBV9,-,TRBJ2-3,-,TGTGCCAGCAGCGTAGGCCAGCTCCGCCGAGATACGCAGTATTTT,CASSVGQLRRDTQYF
TRBV28,-,TRBJ1-2,-,TGTGCCAGCAGTGGTACGAGGGGCCCCAACTATGGCTACACCTTC,CASSGTRGPNYGYTF
TRBV28,-,TRBJ1-1,-,TGTGCCAGCAGTAATAGGGAGACAGGTCGGACTGAAGCTTTCTTT,CASSNRETGRTEAFF
TRBV28,-,TRBJ1-4,-,TGTGCCAGCAGTACCCTTCGACAGGCAACTAATGAAAAACTGTTTTTT,CASSTLRQATNEKLFF
TRBV29-1,-,TRBJ1-4,-,TGCAGCGTAGAGGGGACTGCAACTAATGAAAAACTGTTTTTT,CSVEGTATNEKLFF
TRBV10-3,TRBD1,TRBJ2-7,-,TGTGCCATCAGTGAATGGGACAGCCACTACGAGCAGTACTTC,CAISEWDSHYEQYF
TRBV7-2,-,TRBJ1-6,-,TGTGCCAGCAGCTCACCCCAAGGGCGAACACCCCTCCACTTT,CASSSPQGRTPLHF
TRBV6-5,TRBD1,TRBJ1-2,-,TGTGCCAGTAGGGACAGAAACTCCTATGGCTACACCTTC,CASRDRNSYGYTF
TRBV6-1,-,TRBJ1-2,few,TGTGCCAGCAGTACCGGACAGCCCGCTAACTATGGCTACACCTTC,CASSTGQPANYGYTF
TRBV2,TRBD1,TRBJ2-7,-,TGTGCCAGCAGTTCCATGAAGGCCCAGGGGGCTGAGGGCTACGAGCAGTACTTC,CASSSMKAQGAEGYEQYF
TRBV27,-,TRBJ1-5,-,TGTGCCAGCAGCTCCGGACAGCCCTATCAGCCCCAGCATTTT,CASSSGQPYQPQHF
TRBV5-1,-,TRBJ2-7,-,TGCGCCAGCACCAGCCGCAGTCCCTCCTACGAGCAGTACTTC,CASTSRSPSYEQYF
TRBV5-6,TRBD2,TRBJ2-7,-,TGTGCCAGCAGCTTGTCGGTGGCGGGAGGGCCGCGCTACGAGCAGTACTTC,CASSLSVAGGPRYEQYF
TRBV18,TRBD2,TRBJ2-1,-,TGTGCCAGCTCACCGGCGGGGGGCCTCACCTACAATGAGCAGTTCTTC,CASSPAGGLTYNEQFF
TRBV18,-,TRBJ1-1,-,TGTGCCAGCTCACCACAAACAGGCACTGAAGCTTTCTTT,CASSPQTGTEAFF
TRBV7-3,TRBD1,TRBJ1-2,few,TGTGCCAGCAGCTTATCCAGGACAGGGTCTCTCGTATTC,CASSLSRTGSLVF
TRBV25-1,-,TRBJ2-3,-,TGTGCCAGCAGTGAAGGCGGGACCCACACAGATACGCAGTATTTT,CASSEGGTHTDTQYF
TRBV28,-,TRBJ1-2,-,TGTGCCAGCAGGGCCGGCGCGGGGATGGCGTACTATGGCTACACCTTC,CASRAGAGMAYYGYTF
TRBV30,TRBD1,TRBJ1-6,few,TGTGCCTGGAGTGTACGGGGGACAGGCTATAATTCACCCCTCCACTTT,CAWSVRGTGYNSPLHF
TRBV7-3,TRBD1,TRBJ2-1,-,TGTGCCAGCAGCTTTATGGACAGGGCCTACAATGAGCAGTTCTTC,CASSFMDRAYNEQFF
TRBV7-3,-,TRBJ2-2,-,TGTGCCAGCAGCCGGCAAGCAGGGGACGCGAACACCGGGGAGCTGTTTTTT,CASSRQAGDANTGELFF
TRBV7-3,TRBD1,TRBJ2-3,-,TGTGCCAGCAGCCGAGGACAGGGTCGCACAGATACGCAGTATTTT,CASSRGQGRTDTQYF
TRBV28,TRBD2,TRBJ2-1,-,TGTGCCAGCAGTTCGGCGGGAGGGTTCAATGAGCAGTTCTTC,CASSSAGGFNEQFF
TRBV10-3,TRBD2,TRBJ2-1,-,TGTGCCATCAGTGGGGATAGCGGGGGTTCCTACAATGAGCAGTTCTTC,CAISGDSGGSYNEQFF
TRBV4-1,TRBD2,TRBJ2-7,-,TGCGCCAGCAGCCAACTCGGACTAGGGATCTACGAGCAGTACTTC,CASSQLGLGIYEQYF
TRBV9,-,TRBJ1-2,few,TGTGCCAGCACCAAGACAGAGGGGACGGGTTATGGCTACACCTTC,CASTKTEGTGYGYTF
TRBV30,TRBD1,TRBJ2-1,-,TGTGCCTGGAGGGCGACAGGGTGGGAGACCGGCAATGAGCAGTTCTTC,CAWRATGWETGNEQFF
TRBV18,-,TRBJ1-5,-,TGTGCCAGCTCACGCACCCCCGGCAATCAGCCCCAGCATTTT,CASSRTPGNQPQHF
TRBV2,-,TRBJ2-3,once,TGTGCCAGCACGGGACCGGACGGCGTGGCGCAGTATTTT,CASTGPDGVAQYF
TRBV6-5,TRBD1,TRBJ1-4,-,TGTGCCAGCAGTGGACAGGGGATGCGGGAAAAACTGTTTTTT,CASSGQGMREKLFF
TRBV7-9,-,TRBJ2-5,once,TGTGCCAGCAGCGTCCTATCGGGGGGCCTACAAGAGACCCAGTACTTC,CASSVLSGGLQETQYF
TRBV5-1,TRBD2,TRBJ2-7,-,TGCGCCAGCAGCTTGGGAGCTAGCGGAAGGGAGCAGTACTTC,CASSLGASGREQYF
TRBV7-9,-,TRBJ2-7,-,TGTGCCAGCACCGTGGGGGCGGCTTTAATAGACTACGAGCAGTACTTC,CASTVGAALIDYEQYF
TRBV7-8,-,TRBJ1-5,-,TGTGCCAGCGAGTTAGAGGGAAGGGCCCAGCCCCAGCATTTT,CASELEGRAQPQHF
TRBV7-9,-,TRBJ1-1,-,TGTGCCAGCAGCTTTACGTCCGGAGGGGGCACTGAAGCTTTCTTT,CASSFTSGGGTEAFF
TRBV19,-,TRBJ1-6,-,TGTGCCAGTGGTAGGCATAATTCACCCCTCCACTTT,CASGRHNSPLHF
TRBV9,-,TRBJ2-2,-,TGTGCCAGCAGCGTAGAAGAGCAAACCGGGGAGCTGTTTTTT,CASSVEEQTGELFF
TRBV2,-,TRBJ2-6,few,TGTGCCAGCAGGCAGGGACTCCCTGGGGCCAACGTCCTGACTTTC,CASRQGLPGANVLTF
TRBV4-1,-,TRBJ1-2,few,TGCGCCAGCAGCCAACAACGACACATGATGGAGGGCTACACCTTC,CASSQQRHMMEGYTF
TRBV19,TRBD1,TRBJ1-5,-,TGTGCCAGTACCACAGGGGAGGACCATCAGCCCCAGCATTTT,CASTTGEDHQPQHF
TRBV2,-,TRBJ1-2,few,TGTGCCAGCAGTGCGACCGGGAGCCCAGGGGGCTACACCTTC,CASSATGSPGGYTF
TRBV6-4,TRBD1,TRBJ1-6,-,TGTGCCAGCAGCGAACAGGGGGCGAATTCACCCCTCCACTTT,CASSEQGANSPLHF
TRBV11-2,-,TRBJ1-1,-,TGTGCCAGCAGCCTAGTCTCTGGGGGCACGAACACTGAAGCTTTCTTT,CASSLVSGGTNTEAFF
TRBV28,TRBD2,TRBJ2-7,-,TGTGCCAGCAGTTCCGGGACTAGCGGGAGATACGAGCAGTACTTC,CASSSGTSGRYEQYF
TRBV6-4,TRBD2,TRBJ2-1,once,TGTGCCAGCAGCGAAACTAGCGGTTTGAAGTTCTTC,CASSETSGLKFF
TRBV6-6,-,TRBJ2-7,-,TGTGCCAGCAGTTACCCTGAAAGCCGCGAGCAGTACTTC,CASSYPESREQYF
TRBV4-2,TRBD2,TRBJ2-2,few,TGTGCCAGCAGCCAAGATAGCGGGGGTACCGGGGAGCTGTTTTTT,CASSQDSGGTGELFF
TRBV28,TRBD2,TRBJ2-7,-,TGTGCCAGCAGTTTAGGGATGGGAGGGCACTCCGAGCAGTACTTC,CASSLGMGGHSEQYF
TRBV7-9,TRBD1,TRBJ2-7,-,TGTGCCAGCAGCTCCGGGACAGACTACGAGCAGTACTTC,CASSSGTDYEQYF
TRBV18,-,TRBJ2-2,-,TGTGCCAGCTCACCATCGGCAGGAGGTACCACCGGGGAGCTGTTTTTT,CASSPSAGGTTGELFF
TRBV5-4,-,TRBJ2-3,-,TGTGCCAGCAGCTTGGGACTACCTAGCACAGATACGCAGTATTTT,CASSLGLPSTDTQYF
TRBV6-1,-,TRBJ2-1,-,TGTGCCAGCAGTGAATGGGCAGAGCTCTACAATGAGCAGTTCTTC,CASSEWAELYNEQFF
TRBV11-2,TRBD2,TRBJ2-1,-,TGTGCCAGCAGCTCCGGGACTAGCGGGAGAAATGAGCAGTTCTTC,CASSSGTSGRNEQFF
TRBV30,-,TRBJ1-1,-,TGTGCCTGGAGTGTATACCGTAAGGAAGCTTTCTTT,CAWSVYRKEAFF
TRBV11-2,-,TRBJ1-2,-,TGTGCCAGCAGACGGAAGGGACGGCCAGCTAACTATGGCTACACCTTC,CASRRKGRPANYGYTF
TRBV28,-,TRBJ1-5,few,TGTGCCAGCAGTTCGGGGGAGCCCCAGCATTTT,CASSSGEPQHF